The rows below give T cell receptor beta chains drawn from one sample of a study of blood T cell repertoires in COVID-19. The repertoire was sequenced with immunoSEQ multiplex PCR; TCRdb's copy has only in-frame clones and lacks some. This table holds some 210,000 clones, 81% found once. The sequencing input was PBMCs or T cells enriched from blood (not recorded which). The receptor source for this set is a woman aged 45 to 65 with acute COVID-19. Each CDR3 is given with its conserved first and last residue. The order of the fields is clone size, D gene, V gene, J gene, CDR3 DNA, CDR3 protein. D genes are given only for firm matches. Some rows mark clone size as missing; the rest say once, few, many or name a class of expanded clone.

clone_size: -
d_call: -
v_call: TRBV5-1
j_call: TRBJ2-1
cdr3_nt: TGCGCCAGCAAGCCCTCCTGGGGGCCTTGGAATGAGCAGTTCTTC
cdr3_aa: CASKPSWGPWNEQFF

clone_size: -
d_call: TRBD1
v_call: TRBV18
j_call: TRBJ1-5
cdr3_nt: TGTGCCAGCTCACCAGGGACAGGGGGCAGTTTAAGCAATCAGCCCCAGCATTTT
cdr3_aa: CASSPGTGGSLSNQPQHF

clone_size: -
d_call: -
v_call: TRBV5-1
j_call: TRBJ2-1
cdr3_nt: TGCGCCAGCAGCTTGGGGCGGGGAGCCTACAATGAGCAGTTCTTC
cdr3_aa: CASSLGRGAYNEQFF

clone_size: once
d_call: TRBD2
v_call: TRBV5-6
j_call: TRBJ2-3
cdr3_nt: TGTGCCAGCAGCTTCTGGGGAGGGGTCACAGATACGCAGTATTTT
cdr3_aa: CASSFWGGVTDTQYF

clone_size: -
d_call: TRBD1
v_call: TRBV10-3
j_call: TRBJ1-2
cdr3_nt: TGTGCCATCAGTGAGTCTGTCGACCCCGGACAGGGTGGAGATGGCTACACCTTC
cdr3_aa: CAISESVDPGQGGDGYTF

clone_size: -
d_call: TRBD1
v_call: TRBV30
j_call: TRBJ2-6
cdr3_nt: TGTGCCTGGAGTTCGGGACAGGGGTACTCTGGGGCCAACGTCCTGACTTTC
cdr3_aa: CAWSSGQGYSGANVLTF

clone_size: -
d_call: TRBD1
v_call: TRBV27
j_call: TRBJ1-2
cdr3_nt: TGTGCCAGCAGTTTCAGGGGGCTTTATGGCTACACCTTC
cdr3_aa: CASSFRGLYGYTF

clone_size: -
d_call: TRBD1
v_call: TRBV6-6
j_call: TRBJ2-7
cdr3_nt: TGTGCCAGCAGTTACTCAGGGACAGGGGGGTTGCAGTACTTC
cdr3_aa: CASSYSGTGGLQYF

clone_size: -
d_call: TRBD2
v_call: TRBV29-1
j_call: TRBJ2-4
cdr3_nt: TGCAGCGTTGAAGACGGGAGGGGGAACATTCAGTACTTC
cdr3_aa: CSVEDGRGNIQYF

clone_size: -
d_call: TRBD2
v_call: TRBV11-3
j_call: TRBJ2-3
cdr3_nt: TGTGCCAGCAGCTACCGCATATTGGGGGGGTCAGATACGCAGTATTTT
cdr3_aa: CASSYRILGGSDTQYF

clone_size: -
d_call: TRBD2
v_call: TRBV19
j_call: TRBJ2-2
cdr3_nt: TGTGCCAGTAGTACCGCAAGGGCGGGGGGAGTACACGGGGAGCTGTTTTTT
cdr3_aa: CASSTARAGGVHGELFF

clone_size: -
d_call: -
v_call: TRBV7-8
j_call: TRBJ2-3
cdr3_nt: TGTGCCAGCAGCTTAGACCCGACACCCACAGATACGCAGTATTTT
cdr3_aa: CASSLDPTPTDTQYF

clone_size: -
d_call: -
v_call: TRBV18
j_call: TRBJ2-4
cdr3_nt: TGTGCCAGCTCACCTGGGGCCTCGTTTAACATTCAGTACTTC
cdr3_aa: CASSPGASFNIQYF

clone_size: few
d_call: TRBD2
v_call: TRBV19
j_call: TRBJ2-1
cdr3_nt: TGTGCCAGTAGTAGAGGCCTAGCGGACTACAATGAGCAGTTCTTC
cdr3_aa: CASSRGLADYNEQFF

clone_size: -
d_call: -
v_call: TRBV12-5
j_call: TRBJ1-5
cdr3_nt: TGTGCTAGTGGTTTGTCAGGGAATCAGCCCCAGCATTTT
cdr3_aa: CASGLSGNQPQHF

clone_size: -
d_call: -
v_call: TRBV27
j_call: TRBJ2-6
cdr3_nt: TGTGCCAGCAGTTTACGTATAGCTTTTGCCTCTGGGGCCAACGTCCTGACTTTC
cdr3_aa: CASSLRIAFASGANVLTF

clone_size: once
d_call: -
v_call: TRBV3-1/TRBV3-2
j_call: TRBJ1-6
cdr3_nt: TGTGCCAGCAGCCAGGGAGGGGCAAGGGGATCATCACCCCTCCACTTT
cdr3_aa: CASSQGGARGSSPLHF

clone_size: -
d_call: -
v_call: TRBV6-2/TRBV6-3
j_call: TRBJ2-7
cdr3_nt: TGTGCCAGCAGTTACTCAAGGGCGACGGGAGCTGCCTACGAGCAGTACTTC
cdr3_aa: CASSYSRATGAAYEQYF

clone_size: -
d_call: -
v_call: TRBV28
j_call: TRBJ2-7
cdr3_nt: TGTGCCAGCAGTCCAGGCGGGGGGACAGTCCCATACGAGCAGTACTTC
cdr3_aa: CASSPGGGTVPYEQYF

clone_size: -
d_call: -
v_call: TRBV18
j_call: TRBJ2-5
cdr3_nt: TGTGCCAGCTCATCCCTTCAAGAGACCCAGTACTTC
cdr3_aa: CASSSLQETQYF

clone_size: -
d_call: -
v_call: TRBV10-3
j_call: TRBJ2-5
cdr3_nt: TGTGCCATCAGTGAGTCGGGGGGAAGAGAGACCCAGTACTTC
cdr3_aa: CAISESGGRETQYF

clone_size: -
d_call: -
v_call: TRBV7-8
j_call: TRBJ1-3
cdr3_nt: TGTGCCAGCAGCTTAGGCCGTAGCTCTGGAAACACCATATATTTT
cdr3_aa: CASSLGRSSGNTIYF

clone_size: -
d_call: -
v_call: TRBV6-2/TRBV6-3
j_call: TRBJ1-2
cdr3_nt: TGTGCCAGCACCCCGCAGGGGTCTAACTATGGCTACACCTTC
cdr3_aa: CASTPQGSNYGYTF

clone_size: -
d_call: -
v_call: TRBV30
j_call: TRBJ2-7
cdr3_nt: TGTGCCTGGAGTGTATATAGCGGCTCCTACGAGCAGTACTTC
cdr3_aa: CAWSVYSGSYEQYF

clone_size: -
d_call: -
v_call: TRBV7-2
j_call: TRBJ2-7
cdr3_nt: TGTGCCAGCAGCTTAGACATCCACATCTCCTACGAGCAGTACTTC
cdr3_aa: CASSLDIHISYEQYF

clone_size: few
d_call: -
v_call: TRBV6-5
j_call: TRBJ1-6
cdr3_nt: TGTGCCAGCACCCCTCGGGGTCCGAATTCACCCCTCCACTTT
cdr3_aa: CASTPRGPNSPLHF

clone_size: few
d_call: TRBD1
v_call: TRBV5-4
j_call: TRBJ1-2
cdr3_nt: TGTGCCAGCAGCCAACTAACAGGGGACGATGGCTACACCTTC
cdr3_aa: CASSQLTGDDGYTF

clone_size: -
d_call: -
v_call: TRBV7-6
j_call: TRBJ1-2
cdr3_nt: TGTGCCAGCAGCCTAAGTGGGACAACTAACTATGGCTACACCTTC
cdr3_aa: CASSLSGTTNYGYTF

clone_size: -
d_call: -
v_call: TRBV12-3/TRBV12-4
j_call: TRBJ1-1
cdr3_nt: TGTGCCAGCAGTTTAGGCGGGCGCCTGAATGCTTTCTTT
cdr3_aa: CASSLGGRLNAFF

clone_size: -
d_call: TRBD1
v_call: TRBV6-5
j_call: TRBJ1-4
cdr3_nt: TGTGCCAGCAGAACCGGGACAGCTGAAAAACTGTTTTTT
cdr3_aa: CASRTGTAEKLFF

clone_size: -
d_call: -
v_call: TRBV30
j_call: TRBJ1-4
cdr3_nt: TGTGCCTGGAGCGAAACAGGGCGCGGTAGGCAGGATGAAAAACTGTTTTTT
cdr3_aa: CAWSETGRGRQDEKLFF

clone_size: few
d_call: -
v_call: TRBV24-1
j_call: TRBJ1-4
cdr3_nt: TGTGCCACCAGTGACGGGGCCGGGGGTGAAAAACTGTTTTTT
cdr3_aa: CATSDGAGGEKLFF

clone_size: -
d_call: TRBD2
v_call: TRBV29-1
j_call: TRBJ2-3
cdr3_nt: TGCAGCGTTGGGGCCAGCGGGGGAAAAGATACGCAGTATTTT
cdr3_aa: CSVGASGGKDTQYF

clone_size: -
d_call: -
v_call: TRBV21-1
j_call: TRBJ1-1
cdr3_nt: TGTGCCAGCAGCAAAGACGGGTATGGGAACACTGAAGCTTTCTTT
cdr3_aa: CASSKDGYGNTEAFF

clone_size: -
d_call: TRBD1
v_call: TRBV28
j_call: TRBJ2-7
cdr3_nt: TGTGCCAGCAGAAACTACCGGGACAGGAACTACGAGCAGTACTTC
cdr3_aa: CASRNYRDRNYEQYF

clone_size: -
d_call: -
v_call: TRBV5-1
j_call: TRBJ1-2
cdr3_nt: TGCGCCAGCAGCTTGGTCGGGAGCGGCTACACCTTC
cdr3_aa: CASSLVGSGYTF

clone_size: -
d_call: TRBD1
v_call: TRBV28
j_call: TRBJ1-4
cdr3_nt: TGTGCCAGCAGCGGGAACCTCGGACAGGGTGATGAAAAACTGTTTTTT
cdr3_aa: CASSGNLGQGDEKLFF

clone_size: -
d_call: TRBD2
v_call: TRBV11-3
j_call: TRBJ2-2
cdr3_nt: TGTGCCAGCAGGTCACGGGGGGGCCGGACCGGGGAGCTGTTTTTT
cdr3_aa: CASRSRGGRTGELFF

clone_size: -
d_call: -
v_call: TRBV6-5
j_call: TRBJ1-1
cdr3_nt: TGTGCCAGCATCAACCGGGACAAGAACACTGAAGCTTTCTTT
cdr3_aa: CASINRDKNTEAFF

clone_size: -
d_call: -
v_call: TRBV11-1
j_call: TRBJ1-1
cdr3_nt: TGTGCCAGCAGCTTAGATGGAGTGGACACTGAAGCTTTCTTT
cdr3_aa: CASSLDGVDTEAFF

clone_size: -
d_call: TRBD1
v_call: TRBV23-1
j_call: TRBJ1-6
cdr3_nt: TGCGCCAGCAGTCATACCCGACAGGGCTCCACTAATTCACCCCTCCACTTT
cdr3_aa: CASSHTRQGSTNSPLHF

clone_size: -
d_call: TRBD1
v_call: TRBV5-1
j_call: TRBJ1-4
cdr3_nt: TGCGCCAGCAGCTTGGGACAGGGGTACGGTAATGAAAAACTGTTTTTT
cdr3_aa: CASSLGQGYGNEKLFF

clone_size: few
d_call: TRBD1
v_call: TRBV5-1
j_call: TRBJ1-3
cdr3_nt: TGCGCCAGCAGCGTAACAGGGGGAGGTGGAAACACCATATATTTT
cdr3_aa: CASSVTGGGGNTIYF

clone_size: -
d_call: -
v_call: TRBV5-1
j_call: TRBJ1-6
cdr3_nt: TGCGCCAGCAGCTGGGGGCAGATTTCACCCCTCCACTTT
cdr3_aa: CASSWGQISPLHF

clone_size: -
d_call: -
v_call: TRBV18
j_call: TRBJ2-3
cdr3_nt: TGTGCCAGCTCACCAACGCTAGCTGGAGATACGCAGTATTTT
cdr3_aa: CASSPTLAGDTQYF

clone_size: -
d_call: TRBD2
v_call: TRBV18
j_call: TRBJ2-4
cdr3_nt: TGTGCCAGCTCACCACCGTTTGGTAGCGGGAGGGCCTTAGCCAAAAACATTCAGTACTTC
cdr3_aa: CASSPPFGSGRALAKNIQYF

clone_size: -
d_call: TRBD1
v_call: TRBV7-9
j_call: TRBJ2-5
cdr3_nt: TGTGCCAGCAGGGACAGGCAGGGCCAAGAGACCCAGTACTTC
cdr3_aa: CASRDRQGQETQYF

clone_size: -
d_call: TRBD2
v_call: TRBV19
j_call: TRBJ2-3
cdr3_nt: TGTGCCAGTAGTACCCGGGGGGGCCGGGGGGCGGCAGATACGCAGTATTTT
cdr3_aa: CASSTRGGRGAADTQYF

clone_size: -
d_call: TRBD2
v_call: TRBV2
j_call: TRBJ2-1
cdr3_nt: TGTGCCAGCAGTGAAAGACTAGCGGGATTGAATGAGCAGTTCTTC
cdr3_aa: CASSERLAGLNEQFF